The 25 T cell receptor beta chains presented below share a single source sample, sequenced in a study of T cells in Graves' hyperthyroidism and ophthalmopathy. Amplification yielded TCR beta CDR3 regions, with RNA transcripts as the source. First-round RT-PCR of the TCR CDR3 relied on the HTBI primer set. TCRdb ran MiXCR on the multiplex PCR reads and lists one entry per CDR3 protein. This table holds 600,000 or so distinct CDR3 sequences, under 20% found once. The sample consisted of blood. The receptors originated from a woman in her thirties with Graves' hyperthyroidism.

In this sample, this clonotype turned up many times. This chain joins TRBV12-3 or TRBV12-4 and TRBJ1-4; D is ambiguous. V was clipped by 4 bases and J by 8 bases, with 11 bases between them. The CDR3 is 13 residues long. The CDR3 nucleotides read TGTGCCAGCAGTTACGTAGGTGGCGAAAAACTGTTTTTT. Protein sequence: CASSYVGGEKLFF.

J is TRBJ1-3 and V is TRBV4-1; D unclear. V was trimmed by 0 bases and J by 3 bases, leaving 18 bases between them. Germline CDR1 MGHRA, CDR2 YSYEKL. The CDR3 is made up of 18 amino acids. Written as DNA, the CDR3 is TGCGCCAGCAGCCAAGAGCCCCAGTCGGGCTTCGGTGGAAACACCATATATTTT. This gives the protein CASSQEPQSGFGGNTIYF.

This clonotype has at least ten counts. The chain joins TRBV29-1 to TRBJ2-7, with 13 bases matching TRBD2. V shed 6 bases, J shed 1 base, and the junction held 6 bases outside the gene matches. CDR3 length equals 15 residues. Germline V gives CDR1 SQVTM, CDR2 ANQGSEA. As DNA, the CDR3 is TGCAGCGTGACCGGGACTAGCGGGACGTCCTACGAGCAGTACTTC. Residues: CSVTGTSGTSYEQYF.

As to this clonotype: A much bigger clone sits one base away, suggesting this may be a read error. V gene TRBV5-5 combines with J gene TRBJ2-3; 9 bases are shared with TRBD1. Germline V CDR1 and CDR2: SGHKS, YYEKEE (reference sequence). The length of the CDR3 is 15 residues. V lost 3 bases to trimming and J lost 6 bases; unmatched junction nucleotides: 8. The DNA for the CDR3 is TGTGCCAGCAGCTCGCCGACAGGGGGGTCGGATACGCAGTATTTT. Translation: CASSSPTGGSDTQYF.

Ten or more counts support this clonotype. The chain carries TRBV28 and TRBJ2-7, with 9 bases matching TRBD2. CDR3 size: 15 residues. Germline V CDR1 and CDR2: MDHEN, SYDVKM. Germline trimming cut 6 bases from V and 1 base from J; bases unmatched to any gene: 7. CDR3 region: CASRPTSGGSYEQYF. CDR3 coding DNA: TGTGCCAGCAGGCCGACTAGCGGAGGGTCCTACGAGCAGTACTTC.

Many counts were recorded for this clonotype. This chain joins TRBV2 and TRBJ2-1, with D hard to call. This CDR3 is 12 amino acids long. The V gene lost 7 bases and the J gene lost 5 bases, with 9 bases spanning the gap. Germline values: CDR1 SNHLY, CDR2 FYNNEI. CDR3 region: CASNLLDNEQFF. The CDR3 coding sequence is TGTGCCAGCAATCTTCTAGACAATGAGCAGTTCTTC.

This chain links TRBV5-1 with TRBJ2-1; 7 bases map to TRBD2. Trimming at V came to 2 bases and at J to 5 bases, leaving 7 bases not matched to a gene. The CDR3 runs to 15 residues. Per the germline V gene, CDR1 is SGHRS and CDR2 is YFSETQ. CDR3 sequence (DNA): TGCGCCAGCAGCTTAGAGGGAGGGCGGAACAATGAGCAGTTCTTC. Translating gives CASSLEGGRNNEQFF.

This chain uses TRBV24-1 with TRBJ1-1; TRBD1 matches 8 bases. Looked up from germline, CDR1 is KGHDR and CDR2 is SFDVKD. Losses at the gene ends were 4 bases for V and 5 bases for J; bases not matched to a gene: 11. CDR3 length: 16 amino acids. The CDR3 region is CATSDPRTGRGTEAFF. CDR3 DNA: TGTGCCACCAGTGACCCCCGGACAGGGCGTGGGACTGAAGCTTTCTTT.

This clonotype was observed at least ten times. The chain couples TRBV7-2 to TRBJ1-2; the D gene is possibly TRBD1 (5 bases). Trimming left V 0 bases short and J 6 bases short, with 14 bases between. The CDR3 contains 15 residues. CDR1 is SGHTA and CDR2 is FQGNSA in the germline V gene. The CDR3 spells CASSLARAGVNGYTF. DNA for the CDR3: TGTGCCAGCAGCTTAGCGCGTGCGGGGGTGAATGGCTACACCTTC.

This clonotype was counted only a few times. CDR3 amino acids: CASSFQRIWNEQFF. CDR3 in DNA: TGTGCCAGCAGCTTCCAGCGGATATGGAATGAGCAGTTCTTC. The J gene is TRBJ2-1, the V gene TRBV11-3, with D perhaps matching TRBD2 (5 bases). This CDR3 is built from 14 residues. Trimming pared 3 bases from V and 7 bases from J, leaving 13 bases between. Germline V gives CDR1 SGHNT, CDR2 YENEEA.

This clonotype was seen ten or more times. The V call is TRBV11-2, the J call TRBJ1-1; 7 nucleotides line up with TRBD1. The CDR3 length is 14 residues. Per the germline V gene, CDR1 is SGHAT and CDR2 is FQNNGV. The V and J ends lost 3 bases and 4 bases, in that order; junction bases with no gene match: 5. In DNA, the CDR3 is TGTGCCAGCAGCTTGAGGGGGCTGGGCACTGAAGCTTTCTTT. This encodes CASSLRGLGTEAFF.

This clonotype was counted a few times. The V and J genes are TRBV6-1 and TRBJ2-5, with D perhaps TRBD2 (5 bases). CDR1 is MNHNS, CDR2 SASEGT, per germline. The CDR3 sequence is 12 residues long. V was trimmed by 8 bases and J by 7 bases, leaving 14 bases between them. For the CDR3, the DNA is TGTGCCAGCCGGGGTGCCTCGGGGACCCAGTACTTC. It specifies CASRGASGTQYF.

This sequence joins TRBV4-2 and TRBJ1-6, with 7 bases that match TRBD1. The CDR3 sequence is 14 residues long. Germline assignment: CDR1 LGHNA and CDR2 YNFKEQ. V was pared by 4 bases and J by 6 bases, with 3 bases of the junction left unmatched. CDR3 nucleotides: TGTGCCAGCAGCCCGGGACAGCCTAATTCACCCCTCCACTTT. The encoded protein is CASSPGQPNSPLHF.

The chain recombines TRBV7-2 with TRBJ1-5; no reliable D call. The germline gives CDR1 SGHTA, CDR2 FQGNSA. V lost 2 bases and J lost 0, with 8 bases in between. CDR3 length: 15 residues. The CDR3 DNA reads as TGTGCCAGCAGCTTACTCGGAAATAGCAATCAGCCCCAGCATTTT. Amino acid sequence: CASSLLGNSNQPQHF.

This clonotype was recorded at least ten times. This chain links TRBV6-1 with TRBJ1-2; 7 bases match TRBD1. CDR1 and CDR2 from the germline V gene are MNHNS and SASEGT. V gave up 6 bases and J gave up 5 bases; unmatched junction bases: 12. The CDR3 extends over 15 amino acids. In DNA form, the CDR3 reads TGTGCCAGCAGCGCCACGACAGGGTTCCTTTATGGCTACACCTTC. This gives the protein CASSATTGFLYGYTF.

This clonotype was picked up many times. The V gene is TRBV6-1, the J gene TRBJ1-2, with no clear D. Trimming removed 5 bases from V and 3 bases from J, with 10 bases in between. Germline V gene data show CDR1 as MNHNS and CDR2 as SASEGT. The CDR3 contains 13 residues. The CDR3 is CASSLRRDYGYTF. The CDR3 DNA reads TGTGCCAGCAGTTTAAGACGGGACTATGGCTACACCTTC.

This clonotype showed up many times. The genes are TRBV20-1 and TRBJ2-3, with no clear D. V lost 2 bases to trimming and J lost 2 bases, with 5 bases between them. The CDR3 sequence is 12 residues long. Germline loops: CDR1 DFQATT, CDR2 SNEGSKA (reference sequence). In DNA form, the CDR3 reads TGCAGTGCTAGACTAGACACAGATACGCAGTATTTT. Translated, it gives CSARLDTDTQYF.

V and J are TRBV5-4 and TRBJ2-3; D may match TRBD1 or TRBD2 (5 bases each). CDR3 size: 15 residues. V was trimmed by 1 base and J by 0 bases, leaving 9 bases between them. Looked up from germline, CDR1 is SGHNT and CDR2 is YYREEE (reference sequence). The CDR3 DNA follows: TGTGCCAGCAGCTTGCCCGGGACCAGCACAGATACGCAGTATTTT. Its protein product is CASSLPGTSTDTQYF.

This clonotype was picked up a small number of times. The CDR3 region has the DNA TGTGCCAGTAGTATGGGTCCAGGGTACGAGCAGTACTTC. Protein sequence: CASSMGPGYEQYF. The rearrangement links TRBV19 to TRBJ2-7; weak D call: TRBD1 (5 bases). The ends were cut back, 3 bases at V and 4 bases at J, with 10 bases in the middle. The CDR3 length is 13 residues. From germline, CDR1 is LNHDA and CDR2 SQIVND (reference sequence).

V gene TRBV20-1 combines with J gene TRBJ1-5; D is unresolved. The CDR3 consists of 16 residues. V was shortened by 7 bases and J by 0 bases, with 19 bases between the two germline ends. The germline gives CDR1 DFQATT, CDR2 SNEGSKA (reference sequence). The CDR3 spells CSVVTARGYSNQPQHF. CDR3 in DNA: TGCAGTGTCGTCACAGCGAGAGGTTATAGCAATCAGCCCCAGCATTTT.

There are many counts of this clonotype. The chain joins TRBV3-1 to TRBJ2-7; TRBD1 might be the D (6 bases). V gave up 5 bases and J gave up 4 bases, with 21 bases separating them. The germline CDR1 and CDR2 sequences are LGHDT and YNNKEL (reference sequence). The CDR3 is made up of 16 amino acids. The DNA for the CDR3 is TGTGCCAGCAGCATTACAACGACCGGGACACTATACGAGCAGTACTTC. Translating it yields CASSITTTGTLYEQYF.

This clonotype came up many times. The rearrangement links TRBV7-3 to TRBJ1-2, with 7 bases lining up with TRBD1. CDR1 SGHTA and CDR2 FQGTGA come from the germline V gene. The CDR3 has 17 amino acids. V shed 5 bases, J shed 1 base, and the junction held 13 bases outside the gene matches. The CDR3 region is CASSPLVWGQSNYGYTF. DNA of the CDR3: TGTGCCAGCAGCCCATTGGTATGGGGACAGAGTAACTATGGCTACACCTTC.

CDR3 nucleotides: TGCAGTGCGGGCCCGGGCAGTCCCCAGCCCCAGCATTTT. This encodes CSAGPGSPQPQHF. The chain employs TRBV20-1 and TRBJ1-5; no firm D call. This CDR3 has 13 amino acids. The germline gives CDR1 DFQATT, CDR2 SNEGSKA (reference sequence). Trimming left V 6 bases short and J 7 bases short, with 16 bases between.

The sample holds a few counts of this clonotype. The chain carries TRBV20-1 and TRBJ1-6; possible D gene TRBD1, 5 bases. This CDR3 is 14 amino acids long. Germline lookup yields CDR1 DFQATT and CDR2 SNEGSKA (reference sequence). V dropped 6 bases and J dropped 0 bases, with 9 bases sitting between them. CDR3 sequence: CSASRGSYNSPLHF. The CDR3 DNA is TGCAGTGCGTCGAGGGGCTCCTATAATTCACCCCTCCACTTT.

This clonotype has just a few counts. J is TRBJ1-2 and V is TRBV20-1, with D tentatively TRBD1 (6 bases). Germline assignment: CDR1 DFQATT and CDR2 SNEGSKA (reference sequence). The CDR3 length is 12 residues. V lost 5 bases, J lost 4 bases, and 11 bases lay in between. Written as DNA, the CDR3 is TGCAGTGCTCACAGGGTACCCTATGGCTACACCTTC. Translated: CSAHRVPYGYTF.